This is a list of T cell receptor beta chains from one sample in a study of blood T cell repertoires in COVID-19. TCRdb keeps only in-frame clones here, not all; method: immunoSEQ multiplex PCR. The sample shows fewer than 130,000 clones, roughly 87% of them seen only once. What was sequenced was peripheral blood. These receptors all stem from a human donor in a cohort sampled during active COVID-19. The CDR3 runs from the conserved cysteine through the conserved F or W. A D gene is named only where the DNA matches it firmly. Clone size is stated in some rows and not others, as once, few, many or a class when expanded.

j_call	clone_size	d_call	v_call	cdr3_aa	cdr3_nt
TRBJ1-1	.	.	TRBV3-1/TRBV3-2	CASSQVFLRNTEAFF	TGTGCCAGCAGCCAAGTTTTCTTGAGGAACACTGAAGCTTTCTTT
TRBJ2-7	.	.	TRBV28	CASSLGGEPYEQYF	TGTGCCAGCAGTTTGGGCGGGGAACCCTACGAGCAGTACTTC
TRBJ1-1	few	.	TRBV4-2	CASSQTNRETEAFF	TGTGCCAGCAGCCAAACTAATCGGGAGACTGAAGCTTTCTTT
TRBJ2-7	.	.	TRBV20-1	CSAALSYEQYF	TGCAGTGCTGCTCTGAGCTACGAGCAGTACTTC
TRBJ2-5	.	TRBD2	TRBV6-2/TRBV6-3	CASSYPVGLAGGETQYF	TGTGCCAGCAGTTACCCAGTCGGACTAGCGGGAGGGGAGACCCAGTACTTC
TRBJ1-1	.	.	TRBV27	CASSLVGAVEAFF	TGTGCCAGCAGTTTAGTGGGGGCGGTTGAAGCTTTCTTT
TRBJ1-5	.	.	TRBV10-2	CASSEGPGDASNQPQHF	TGCGCCAGCAGTGAGGGCCCCGGGGATGCCAGCAATCAGCCCCAGCATTTT
TRBJ2-2	.	TRBD2	TRBV5-4	CASSLAGGGFIGELFF	TGTGCCAGCAGCTTGGCCGGGGGGGGTTTCATCGGGGAGCTGTTTTTT
TRBJ2-7	.	.	TRBV30	CACPTGTSYEQYF	TGTGCCTGCCCGACAGGTACTTCCTACGAGCAGTACTTC
TRBJ2-1	.	TRBD2	TRBV7-9	CASSLGTRHPNEQFF	TGTGCCAGCAGCTTAGGGACTAGACATCCTAATGAGCAGTTCTTC
TRBJ2-2	.	TRBD2	TRBV5-1	CASSPGGSTFGAGELFF	TGCGCCAGCAGCCCGGGAGGCAGCACCTTTGGGGCCGGGGAGCTGTTTTTT
TRBJ2-1	.	TRBD2	TRBV15	CATSRDQASGRGHNEQFF	TGTGCCACCAGCAGAGATCAGGCTAGCGGGAGAGGCCACAATGAGCAGTTCTTC
TRBJ2-7	.	.	TRBV5-5	CASSLGSFRDKNYEQYF	TGTGCCAGCAGCTTAGGATCTTTTAGGGACAAAAACTACGAGCAGTACTTC
TRBJ2-1	.	TRBD1	TRBV5-4	CASSPGQGRYNEQFF	TGTGCCAGCAGCCCTGGACAGGGAAGGTACAATGAGCAGTTCTTC
TRBJ1-2	once	.	TRBV9	CASSAAGGSTYGYTF	TGTGCCAGCAGCGCCGCCGGGGGGTCTACCTATGGCTACACCTTC
TRBJ1-2	.	.	TRBV3-1/TRBV3-2	CASSQEGGGSARGYTF	TGTGCCAGCAGCCAAGAAGGCGGGGGGTCCGCTCGGGGCTACACCTTC
TRBJ2-7	.	TRBD2	TRBV19	CASRTGGAGGDEQYF	TGTGCCAGTCGGACCGGGGGGGCTGGAGGAGACGAGCAGTACTTC
TRBJ2-3	.	TRBD1	TRBV5-1	CASSSPGQSTDTQYF	TGCGCCAGCAGTTCTCCGGGACAGAGCACAGATACGCAGTATTTT
TRBJ1-2	once	.	TRBV3-1/TRBV3-2	CASSQATSRDGYTF	TGTGCCAGCAGCCAAGCGACGTCACGGGATGGCTACACCTTC
TRBJ1-3	once	TRBD1	TRBV6-5	CASSYSYRGSGNTIYF	TGTGCCAGCAGTTACTCGTACAGGGGCTCTGGAAACACCATATATTTT
TRBJ1-5	.	TRBD1	TRBV7-2	CASSSGQALSNQPQHF	TGTGCCAGCAGCTCGGGACAGGCTCTGAGCAATCAGCCCCAGCATTTT
TRBJ2-1	.	.	TRBV4-3	CASSQDSQSRGLRSEQFF	TGCGCCAGCAGCCAGGACTCGCAGTCTCGGGGTTTGAGAAGTGAGCAGTTCTTC
TRBJ2-3	.	TRBD2	TRBV6-5	CASRPLAGNTDTQYF	TGTGCCAGCAGGCCACTAGCGGGGAACACAGATACGCAGTATTTT
TRBJ1-1	.	.	TRBV6-5	CASRSAGSSEAFF	TGTGCCAGCAGGTCGGCGGGCTCTTCTGAAGCTTTCTTT
TRBJ2-5	once	TRBD2	TRBV9	CASSVAPTREETQYF	TGTGCCAGCAGCGTAGCCCCTACGCGGGAGGAGACCCAGTACTTC
TRBJ2-5	few	.	TRBV9	CASSASGETQYF	TGTGCCAGCAGCGCTTCGGGAGAGACCCAGTACTTC
TRBJ2-7	.	TRBD1	TRBV29-1	CSVEAGQGQSYEQYF	TGCAGCGTTGAAGCGGGACAGGGACAATCCTACGAGCAGTACTTC
TRBJ1-1	few	.	TRBV29-1	CSASNRGQNTEAFF	TGCAGCGCAAGTAACCGAGGACAGAACACTGAAGCTTTCTTT
TRBJ1-3	.	.	TRBV19	CASTRGGSGNTIYF	TGTGCCAGTACTAGGGGGGGATCCGGAAACACCATATATTTT
TRBJ2-1	.	TRBD2	TRBV28	CASRTLYGLAGVHSYNEQFF	TGTGCCAGCAGAACCTTGTATGGACTAGCGGGAGTTCACTCCTACAATGAGCAGTTCTTC
TRBJ2-5	.	TRBD1	TRBV20-1	CSTGTVGTQYF	TGCAGTACCGGGACAGTAGGGACCCAGTACTTC
TRBJ2-1	.	TRBD2	TRBV28	CASSSRGTSGNYNEQFF	TGTGCCAGCAGTTCACGAGGGACTAGCGGGAACTACAATGAGCAGTTCTTC
TRBJ2-5	.	TRBD2	TRBV5-4	CASSSPGGETQYF	TGTGCCAGCAGCTCCCCGGGGGGTGAGACCCAGTACTTC
TRBJ1-2	.	TRBD1	TRBV30	CAWSPMKGQFLFYGYTF	TGTGCCTGGAGCCCAATGAAGGGACAGTTTCTATTCTATGGCTACACCTTC
TRBJ2-7	.	TRBD2	TRBV6-1	CASSATSVDYGPTYEQYF	TGTGCCAGCAGTGCGACTAGCGTTGATTACGGGCCTACCTACGAGCAGTACTTC
TRBJ1-2	.	.	TRBV29-1	CSVEVLRAPTFGDGYTF	TGCAGCGTTGAAGTTTTGAGGGCACCGACTTTTGGGGATGGCTACACCTTC
TRBJ2-3	.	.	TRBV7-2	CASSWGQDTQYF	TGTGCCAGCAGCTGGGGCCAAGATACGCAGTATTTT
TRBJ2-1	.	TRBD2	TRBV3-1/TRBV3-2	CASSQGTSGNYNEQFF	TGTGCCAGCAGCCAAGGGACTAGCGGGAACTACAATGAGCAGTTCTTC
TRBJ1-2	.	.	TRBV5-6	CASSLGAGANYGYTF	TGTGCCAGCAGCTTGGGGGCGGGAGCTAACTATGGCTACACCTTC
TRBJ2-7	.	TRBD2	TRBV6-2/TRBV6-3	CASSNLFTGRRGLYEQYF	TGTGCCAGCAGTAACCTATTCACCGGGAGGCGGGGCCTGTACGAGCAGTACTTC
TRBJ1-1	.	.	TRBV10-3	CAISARQLANTEAFF	TGTGCCATCAGTGCACGACAGCTGGCGAACACTGAAGCTTTCTTT
TRBJ1-3	once	.	TRBV10-3	CAINDRTSSGNTIYF	TGTGCCATTAACGACAGGACGTCCTCTGGAAACACCATATATTTT
TRBJ2-1	.	TRBD2	TRBV20-1	CSASGLAGGWDNEQFF	TGCAGTGCTAGTGGACTAGCGGGAGGCTGGGACAATGAGCAGTTCTTC
TRBJ2-2	.	.	TRBV6-5	CASSPSETGELFF	TGTGCCAGCAGTCCCAGTGAAACCGGGGAGCTGTTTTTT
TRBJ1-1	.	TRBD1	TRBV2	CASILTGFVTEAFF	TGTGCCAGCATTTTGACAGGGTTTGTCACTGAAGCTTTCTTT
TRBJ2-7	.	TRBD2	TRBV6-5	CASSYSRLAGGEQYF	TGTGCCAGCAGTTACTCCAGACTAGCGGGAGGCGAGCAGTACTTC
TRBJ2-1	.	.	TRBV9	CASMGRYNEQFF	TGTGCCAGCATGGGCAGGTACAATGAGCAGTTCTTC
TRBJ1-5	.	.	TRBV5-1	CASSPDGGGLEPQHF	TGCGCCAGCAGCCCGGACGGGGGAGGGTTAGAGCCCCAGCATTTT
TRBJ2-3	.	TRBD2	TRBV7-2	CASSPVGLAPDTQYF	TGTGCCAGCAGCCCCGTTGGACTAGCACCAGATACGCAGTATTTT
TRBJ2-3	.	.	TRBV6-1	CASSEAPSRDTQYF	TGTGCCAGCAGTGAAGCACCATCTAGGGATACGCAGTATTTT
TRBJ1-2	once	.	TRBV7-9	CASSSTQGNGYTF	TGTGCCAGCAGCTCAACACAGGGTAATGGCTACACCTTC
TRBJ2-2	.	TRBD2	TRBV6-2/TRBV6-3	CASSYSSSGSSTGELFF	TGTGCCAGCAGTTACTCGAGTAGCGGGAGTAGTACCGGGGAGCTGTTTTTT
TRBJ1-4	.	.	TRBV7-6	CASSLSPGTNEKLFF	TGTGCCAGCAGCTTATCTCCAGGGACTAATGAAAAACTGTTTTTT